These 18 T cell receptor beta chains were all obtained from the same sample, sequenced in a study of T-cell reconstitution after alpha-beta-depleted transplantation in children. The authors prepared the TCRbeta library with unique molecular identifiers. Each CDR3 protein gets one entry after TCRdb re-called the PCR reads with MiXCR. The sample gives a few hundred thousand distinct CDR3 sequences, more than 20% of which show up once; around 4.8% is in the top ten. The source material was PBMCs, mostly from graft donor cells, sampled 360 days after TCRalphabeta/CD19-depleted stem cell transplant. The receptor set was obtained from a female patient aged 2-10 years who had a stem cell transplant for congenital amegakaryocytic thrombocytopenia, so the T cells may come from the graft donor.

The CDR3 nucleotides are TGCAGTGCTACTAGCGGGGGCCGAAGCTCCTACAATGAGCAGTTCTTC. It encodes CSATSGGRSSYNEQFF. This chain links TRBV20-1 with TRBJ2-1; 10 bases agree with TRBD2. J lost 0 bases, V lost 4 bases, and 6 bases had no gene match. The CDR3 length is 16 residues. The germline V gene encodes CDR1 DFQATT and CDR2 SNEGSKA (reference sequence).

The chain is built from TRBV30 and TRBJ2-3; no definite D call. Trimming took off 2 bases at V and 3 bases at J, with 3 bases between the two ends. Germline assignment: CDR1 GTSNPN and CDR2 SVGIG (reference sequence). The CDR3 spans 11 residues. The CDR3 nucleotides are TGTGCCTGGAGTTTTACAGATACGCAGTATTTT. It encodes CAWSFTDTQYF.

This clonotype was recorded a few times. Likely a read error: the CDR3 ends without its conserved phenylalanine or tryptophan. No DNA is shown, since the ends of the CDR3 on it are uncertain; the CDR3 is the one TCRdb lists. The rearrangement joins TRBV11-2 to TRBJ2-1; the table's D call TRBD2 went unverified against the DNA. The germline V gene has CDR1 SGHAT and CDR2 FQNNGV. The CDR3 spans 12 residues, counting both ends. The CDR3 protein is CASSHPGLAQCV.

This clonotype was counted many times. The chain carries TRBV11-2 and TRBJ2-7; a weak D match, TRBD1 (5 bases). Germline assignment: CDR1 SGHAT and CDR2 FQNNGV. This CDR3 contains 14 residues. V was trimmed by 2 bases and J by 3 bases, leaving 11 bases between them. The CDR3 DNA follows: TGTGCCAGCAGCTTAAGCAGGGCACTCTACGAGCAGTACTTC. It translates to CASSLSRALYEQYF. Drawing the rest from reference TRBV11-2 and TRBJ2-7, the complete variable domain is EAGVAQSPRYKIIEKRQSVAFWCNPISGHATLYWYQQILGQGPKLLIQFQNNGVVDDSQLPKDRFSAERLKGVDSTLKIQPAKLEDSAVYLCASSLSRALYEQYFGPGTRLTVT.

The gene calls are TRBV25-1 and TRBJ2-3, with TRBD2 matching over 10 bases. Germline CDR1 reads MGHDK; CDR2 reads SYGVNS. CDR3 length equals 15 residues. After removal of 2 bases from V and 3 bases from J, the junction contained 2 bases not matched to a gene. The DNA of the CDR3 is TGTGCCAGCAGTGAAGGAGCGGGGGGGACAGATACGCAGTATTTT. This codes for CASSEGAGGTDTQYF.

The rearrangement joins TRBV12-3 or TRBV12-4 to TRBJ1-5; TRBD1 matches 8 bases. V trimming: 5 bases; J trimming: 4 bases; junction bases outside the gene matches: 16. The CDR3 loop spans 18 amino acids. As DNA, the CDR3 is TGTGCCAGCAGTCTTAGCGGGGGAGGCAGGGGGCTGAATCAGCCCCAGCATTTT. Its translation is CASSLSGGGRGLNQPQHF.

This chain connects TRBV7-9 to TRBJ1-2; the D is unclear. This CDR3 contains 16 residues. Per the germline V gene, CDR1 is SEHNR and CDR2 is FQNEAQ (reference sequence). V lost 1 base, J lost 0 bases, and 12 bases lay in between. The CDR3 region has the DNA TGTGCCAGCAGCTTAGTGGTCGTCACTACTAACTATGGCTACACCTTC. Encoded protein: CASSLVVVTTNYGYTF.

V is TRBV11-1 and J is TRBJ2-2, with 16 bases matching TRBD2. V was clipped by 5 bases and J by 9 bases; unmatched bases: 12. CDR1 is SGHAT, CDR2 FQDESV, per germline (reference sequence). The CDR3 runs to 18 residues. CDR3: CASSVAGLAGGALRELFF. CDR3 coding DNA: TGTGCCAGCAGCGTCGCGGGACTAGCGGGAGGGGCGTTGCGGGAGCTGTTTTTT. The full variable domain, rest sourced from reference TRBV11-1 and TRBJ2-2, is EAEVAQSPRYKITEKSQAVAFWCDPISGHATLYWYRQILGQGPELLVQFQDESVVDDSQLPKDRFSAERLKGVDSTLKIQPAELGDSAMYLCASSVAGLAGGALRELFFGEGSRLTVL.

This clonotype was seen ten or more times. CDR3 in amino acids: CASSSWDRDNEQFF. Written as DNA, the CDR3 is TGTGCCAGCAGTTCTTGGGACAGGGACAATGAGCAGTTCTTC. This chain joins TRBV27 and TRBJ2-1, with 9 bases fitting TRBD1. Germline CDR1 reads MNHEY; CDR2 reads SMNVEV (reference sequence). This CDR3 comprises 14 residues. V gave up 4 bases and J gave up 5 bases; unmatched junction bases: 3.

This clonotype was observed many times. The genes are TRBV12-3 or TRBV12-4 and TRBJ2-1, with D possibly TRBD2 on 6 matching bases. The CDR3 totals 14 residues. V was cut by 3 bases and J by 7 bases, with 13 bases left in between. The CDR3 sequence is CASSFVGGMNEQFF. The CDR3 nucleotides read TGTGCCAGCAGTTTCGTTGGGGGGATGAATGAGCAGTTCTTC.

This clonotype was recorded only once. CDR3 region: CASLLGELFF. CDR3 DNA: TGTGCCAGCCTACTCGGGGAGCTGTTTTTT. The V gene is TRBV5-7, the J gene TRBJ2-2; D call uncertain. TRBV5-7 is reported as an ORF; its role is uncertain. The CDR3 spans 10 residues. With 7 bases removed from V and 7 bases from J, the gap between germline ends came to 5 bases.

The table lists this clonotype with a few counts. The J gene is TRBJ1-2, the V gene TRBV29-1; perhaps TRBD1 as D (5 bases). Germline CDR1 reads SQVTM; CDR2 reads ANQGSEA. V was pared by 0 bases and J by 4 bases, with 9 bases between. The CDR3 sequence is 13 residues long. The CDR3 region is CSVEDRGGYGYTF. CDR3 DNA: TGCAGCGTTGAAGACCGGGGCGGCTATGGCTACACCTTC.

The chain joins TRBV20-1 to TRBJ2-3, with 7 bases aligning to TRBD2. V was pared by 0 bases and J by 7 bases, with 7 bases of the junction left unmatched. The CDR3 contains 14 residues. Germline CDR1 and CDR2: DFQATT and SNEGSKA (reference sequence). The CDR3 region is CSARDWTGGNTQYF. The DNA for the CDR3 is TGCAGTGCTAGAGACTGGACGGGGGGAAATACGCAGTATTTT.

The V call is TRBV11-2, the J call TRBJ2-1, with 8 bases matching TRBD1. Germline assignment: CDR1 SGHAT and CDR2 FQNNGV. Trimming cost V 4 bases and J 5 bases; bases outside gene matches: 10. The CDR3 totals 16 residues. The CDR3 sequence: CASSSLRTGLHNEQFF. CDR3 nucleotide sequence: TGTGCCAGCAGCTCCCTTAGGACAGGGCTTCACAATGAGCAGTTCTTC.

The chain employs TRBV12-5 and TRBJ2-1; 13 nucleotides line up with TRBD2. V lost 1 base and J lost 2; bases outside the gene matches: 8. Germline CDR1 reads LGHNT; CDR2 reads FRNRAP. The CDR3 length is 19 residues. The CDR3 nucleotides are TGTGCTAGTGGTTTGGAAACCAACGGACTAGCGGGGGCCTACAATGAGCAGTTCTTC. Protein: CASGLETNGLAGAYNEQFF.

This clonotype occurred a few times. The chain combines TRBV28 with TRBJ2-7, with 8 nucleotides matching TRBD1. The germline V gene has CDR1 MDHEN and CDR2 SYDVKM. V trimming: 6 bases; J trimming: 2 bases; junction bases outside the gene matches: 6. The CDR3 extends over 14 amino acids. The CDR3 DNA reads as TGTGCCAGCAGCGCGCAACAGGGGGCCTACGAGCAGTACTTC. It is translated as CASSAQQGAYEQYF.

The gene calls are TRBV2 and TRBJ2-1, with 11 positions matching TRBD2. With V trimmed by 10 bases and J by 0 bases, 5 bases remained unmatched. The CDR3 totals 15 residues. Per the germline V gene, CDR1 is SNHLY and CDR2 is FYNNEI. The chain's CDR3 is CAIRTSGSSYNEQFF. The CDR3 nucleotides read TGTGCCATTCGTACTAGCGGGAGCTCCTACAATGAGCAGTTCTTC.

The CDR3 reads CASKRGGTGELFF. The CDR3 DNA reads as TGTGCCAGCAAAAGAGGGGGGACCGGGGAGCTGTTTTTT. The gene calls are TRBV2 and TRBJ2-2; either TRBD1 or TRBD2 may supply D (6 bases each). The CDR3 sequence is 13 residues long. CDR1 and CDR2 from the germline V gene are SNHLY and FYNNEI. Deletions cut 7 bases from V and 5 bases from J, with 11 bases between.